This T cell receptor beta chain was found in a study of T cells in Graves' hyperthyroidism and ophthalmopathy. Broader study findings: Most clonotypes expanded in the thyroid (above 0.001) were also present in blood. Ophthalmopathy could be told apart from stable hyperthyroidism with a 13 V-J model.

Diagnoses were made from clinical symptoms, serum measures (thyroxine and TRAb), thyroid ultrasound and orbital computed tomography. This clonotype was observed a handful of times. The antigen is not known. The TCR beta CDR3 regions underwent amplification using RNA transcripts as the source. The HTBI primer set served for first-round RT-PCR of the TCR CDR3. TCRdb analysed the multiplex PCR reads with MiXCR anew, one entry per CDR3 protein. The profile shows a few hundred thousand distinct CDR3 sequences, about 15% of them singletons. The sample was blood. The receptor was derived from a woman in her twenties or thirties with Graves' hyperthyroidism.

The CDR3: CASSVIGGSYNEQFF. The CDR3 DNA is TGTGCCAGCAGCGTAATCGGGGGGTCCTACAATGAGCAGTTCTTC. The gene calls are TRBV9 and TRBJ2-1, with TRBD2 identical over 7 bases. CDR1 and CDR2 from the germline V gene are SGDLS and YYNGEE. There are 15 residues in the CDR3. The V and J ends lost 1 base and 1 base, in that order; junction bases with no gene match: 2.